A single T cell receptor (beta chain) is shown here with its context. CDR3 length equals 14 residues. V was trimmed by 5 bases and J by 1 base, leaving 10 bases between them. From germline, CDR1 is SEHNR and CDR2 FQNEAQ (reference sequence). These data originate in a study of cytomegalovirus exposure and HLA in healthy donors. Study-level information: The 95 to 150 validation repertoires used a platform that matched the one used for the roughly 700 first-cohort repertoires, as a later analysis reported.

The assay was immunoSEQ multiplex PCR, and TCRdb's table has in-frame clones only and misses some. The data show roughly 200,000 clones, around 80% seen once. The V call is TRBV7-9, the J call TRBJ2-3; D not certain. The sequenced sample was PBMCs. The source is a woman aged 25 to 39 in good health and CMV-seronegative. The CDR3 is CASSRSTGTDTQYF. In DNA form, the CDR3 reads TGTGCCAGCAGCCGATCCACAGGCACAGATACGCAGTATTTT.